These T cell receptor beta chains were read from a single sample in a study of blood T cell repertoires in COVID-19. The assay was immunoSEQ multiplex PCR, and TCRdb's table has in-frame clones only and misses some. The table records around 250,000 clones, around 87% of them present only once. The sample comprised peripheral blood. The receptors stem from an older woman with COVID-19, enrolled during active disease. Both conserved end residues are part of each CDR3. Only some rows state a clone size, as once, few, many or a class for expanded clones.

V: TRBV2; J: TRBJ1-6; size: .; CDR3: CASRRTYNSPLHF
V: TRBV12-1; J: TRBJ2-1; size: .; CDR3: CASSFASGGPPTYNEQFF
V: TRBV7-9; J: TRBJ2-1; size: .; CDR3: CASSFSLLAGGREQFF
V: TRBV4-2; J: TRBJ2-3; size: .; CDR3: CASSQGGGGAGWTDTQYF
V: TRBV6-5; J: TRBJ1-1; size: .; CDR3: CASMRASEAFF
V: TRBV18; J: TRBJ2-2; size: .; CDR3: CASSPGQSNTGELFF
V: TRBV19; J: TRBJ1-6; size: few; CDR3: CASSHQGANSPLHF
V: TRBV30; J: TRBJ2-3; size: .; CDR3: CAWSVPGQGVDTQYF
V: TRBV3-1/TRBV3-2; J: TRBJ2-2; size: once; CDR3: CASRRRGATGELFF
V: TRBV6-5; J: TRBJ2-7; size: few; CDR3: CASSFRGPYEQYF
V: TRBV19; J: TRBJ2-5; size: .; CDR3: CASSMGSGGVETQYF
V: TRBV7-9; J: TRBJ1-5; size: .; CDR3: CGRGGEFSNQPQHF
V: TRBV5-4; J: TRBJ1-2; size: .; CDR3: CASSLVGGRDGYTF
V: TRBV19; J: TRBJ1-1; size: .; CDR3: CASSPGRGLDTEAFF